This T cell receptor beta chain was sequenced in a study of TIL therapy for anti-PD-1-resistant metastatic lung cancer. The overall study: Median patient age was about 50, ranging about 38-80 years.

Time point: pre-treatment sample, taken before nivolumab and TIL therapy. Trimming pared 3 bases from V and 0 bases from J, leaving 15 bases between. This CDR3 has 16 amino acids. CDR1 and CDR2 from the germline V gene are MDHEN and SYDVKM. The immunoSEQ assay was v3. Using immunoSEQ multiplex PCR, the repertoire was profiled, and TCRdb retains in-frame clones only, with some absent. Among under 20,000 clones listed, roughly 79% were seen once. This clone has only a few counts. The sample here was blood, taken at baseline. This clonotype was obtained from a person aged 25 to 85 with non-small cell lung cancer. V and J are TRBV28 and TRBJ2-7; perhaps TRBD1 as D (5 bases). DNA for the CDR3: TGTGCCAGCAGTTTGGACACCCTATGGGGCTCCTACGAGCAGTACTTC. It translates to CASSLDTLWGSYEQYF. Based on the CDR3 plus reference TRBV28 and TRBJ2-7, the full variable domain is DVKVTQSSRYLVKRTGEKVFLECVQDMDHENMFWYRQDPGLGLRLIYFSYDVKMKEKGDIPEGYSVSREKKERFSLILESASTNQTSMYLCASSLDTLWGSYEQYFGPGTRLTVT.